This T cell receptor (beta chain) comes out of a study of regulatory T cells in long-lasting Graves disease (dated by TCRdb to about 2021). A note on the overall study: Patients with newly diagnosed Graves' disease had been on antithyroid drugs for under 3 months. This study used TCR sequencing and RNA sequencing of peripheral blood to compare persistent Graves' disease patients against newly diagnosed Graves' disease patients. The study took place in China and was registered as a clinical trial. TCR sequencing covered roughly 13 persistent and roughly 20 newly diagnosed Graves' disease patients, some 33 samples in total. On the study overall, not on this receptor specifically: Only the TCR beta chain was sequenced and analyzed. As a limitation, the authors acknowledged that the small sample size may reduce accuracy. Compared with newly diagnosed patients, patients with persistent Graves' disease had lower TCR Shannon entropy and fewer highly expanded clones, which suggests clonal expansion. Patients with persistent disease shared more public clonotypes (roughly 2,900) than newly diagnosed patients did (about 1,000). Persistent disease showed preferential use of TRBV28, TRBJ1-2 and TRBJ2-5, whereas newly diagnosed disease favored TRBV20-1 and TRBJ2-1. Peripheral blood alone was examined, since thyroid tissue, which constituted the primary lesion, could not be accessed.

This clonotype turned up a few times. It lacks a known antigen. No base quality values were provided; no much bigger clone lies one nucleotide off. The germline V gene encodes CDR1 LGHNA and CDR2 YNFKEQ. Trimming costs V 0 bases and J 6 bases, and their ends lie 15 bases apart. Its CDR3 holds 15 amino acids, cysteine through phenylalanine. Here the CDR3 DNA is all that survives: 45 bases in frame from base 1. The time point label here, explained by the study, means: newly diagnosed GD, antithyroid drugs for less than 3 months. For both TCR sequencing and RNA sequencing, RNA was extracted from PBMCs in TRIzol. Graves' disease was diagnosed according to American Thyroid Association guidelines. Recruitment of patients was carried out at an endocrinology department in Xi'an, China. From each patient, nine milliliters of peripheral blood was collected into an EDTA anticoagulant tube. PBMCs were isolated by Ficoll Paque Plus density gradient separation without further T cell sorting. An Agilent 2100 Bioanalyzer and agarose gel were used to check RNA quality, while a NanoDrop 2000 measured RNA concentration.

Library preparation used multiplex PCR. Instrument used: Illumina HiSeq 4000. To build TCR beta libraries, CDR3 regions were amplified by Arm-PCR using iRepertoire HTBI primers. Before sequencing, the PCR products underwent gel purification. In the original analysis: A total of 62 TRBV and more than twelve TRBJ segments were identified across samples and were used for gene usage analysis of CDR3 amino acid clonotypes. COPE and FqMerger were used to merge the filtered high-quality paired reads into contigs. BLAST was used to align contigs to the IMGT TRBV, TRBD and TRBJ reference genes, and CDR3 was defined following IMGT. Clonotypes above 0.1% frequency were classified as highly expanded clones. Shannon entropy was used to measure repertoire diversity, and the Gini coefficient was used to measure V-J evenness. A clonotype found in more than one individual was treated as public. TCRdb cleaned the public reads at Q25 with fastp, built clones with MiXCR and kept in-frame beta chains. Duplicate CDR3 protein sequences are folded into a single record with the most common DNA and genes. The V and J calls, along with clone size, are taken from TCRdb and not from the paper's own processing. For this sample there are 200,000 to 300,000 distinct CDR3 sequences; 20% appear just once. The leading ten clones occupy 11% to 15% of the sample.

This sequence was found in a female donor with Graves disease. This specimen was peripheral blood mononuclear cells (PBMCs), taken at new diagnosis, from a patient treated with antithyroid drugs. The chain is encoded by TRBV4-2 joined to TRBJ2-7; a tentative D call is TRBD2 (6 bases match). The CDR3 region: CASSQENGRQIEQYF. DNA sequence: TGTGCCAGCAGCCAAGAGAACGGGAGACAAATCGAGCAGTACTTC.